The source of this TCR beta chain is a study of neurological immune-mediated disorders. Regarding the study as a whole: Private repertoires in all groups were suggested by the absence of shared CDR3 amino acid sequences among expanded clones across subjects.

With 6 bases removed from V and 1 base from J, the gap between germline ends came to 16 bases. Germline values: CDR1 SGHRS, CDR2 YFSETQ. The CDR3 consists of 15 residues. The table lists this clonotype with many counts. The antigen is unknown. Synthesis of cDNA was carried out by template-switch 5'RACE. The reaction used 10-nucleotide random UMIs. TCRdb independently ran MiXCR on the 5' RACE reads; one entry per CDR3 protein. Here the sample spans 20,000 to 30,000 distinct CDR3 sequences, 6.5% to 8.5% being singletons. Healthy controls consisted of blood bank volunteers in Maryland, USA. Source material was 2 million unsorted PBMCs, stored at -80 °C in RNAlater.

The chain combines TRBV5-1 with TRBJ1-1; D is perhaps TRBD1 (5 bases). The sample comprised PBMCs. This clonotype originated in a woman between 40 and 55 years old in good health. The CDR3 region is CASTIKPGPNTEAFF. The CDR3 DNA is TGCGCCAGCACCATCAAACCGGGACCGAACACTGAAGCTTTCTTT.